This entry concerns a single TCR beta chain. Its antigen is not identified. Additional DNA sequences in this sample encode the identical CDR3. The sample belongs to a study of shared clonotypes between healthy human individuals. Findings of the study overall: When naive CD4 clonotypes were compared across a few donors, approximately 4.9% were shared. Investigators expected sequencing depth to affect clonotype sharing among donors.

CD45RO-negative cells were positively selected for CCR7, leaving out terminally differentiated effector memory CD45RA+ cells. The germline CDR1 and CDR2 sequences are LNHNV and YYDKDF (reference sequence). V lost 1 base, J lost 1 base, and 8 bases lay in between. The CDR3 has 14 residues. The protocol was immunoSEQ multiplex PCR, while the TCRdb copy is restricted to in-frame clones and leaves out a portion. The repertoire holds approximately 2,000,000 clones, with 93% as singletons. The chain links TRBV15 to TRBJ2-7; D possibly corresponds to TRBD2 (5 bases). This clonotype originated in a man aged 18 to 30 in good health. Some clones in this sample may be carry-over from other donors' samples. The sequenced material came from naive CD8+ T cells from PBMCs. The CDR3 is CATSRVTSSYEQYF. The DNA for the CDR3 is TGTGCCACCAGCAGAGTTACTAGTTCCTACGAGCAGTACTTC.